The entry below gives a single T cell receptor beta chain sequence along with its context. This CDR3 is built from 13 residues. V gave up 1 base and J gave up 5 bases, with 5 bases separating them. Germline-derived CDR1 and CDR2 are MGHDK and SYGVNS. Repertoires were generated with immunoSEQ multiplex PCR, while TCRdb's copy carries only in-frame clones and drops some. This table has 180,000 or so clones, approximately 89% appearing once. The sample comes from a study of blood T cell repertoires in COVID-19. This clonotype originated in a woman aged 55-75 years with acute or convalescent COVID-19. Sequenced: peripheral blood. The rearrangement links TRBV25-1 to TRBJ1-4; D is unclear. The CDR3 here is CASSESGNEKLFF. CDR3 DNA sequence: TGTGCCAGCAGTGAATCCGGGAATGAAAAACTGTTTTTT.